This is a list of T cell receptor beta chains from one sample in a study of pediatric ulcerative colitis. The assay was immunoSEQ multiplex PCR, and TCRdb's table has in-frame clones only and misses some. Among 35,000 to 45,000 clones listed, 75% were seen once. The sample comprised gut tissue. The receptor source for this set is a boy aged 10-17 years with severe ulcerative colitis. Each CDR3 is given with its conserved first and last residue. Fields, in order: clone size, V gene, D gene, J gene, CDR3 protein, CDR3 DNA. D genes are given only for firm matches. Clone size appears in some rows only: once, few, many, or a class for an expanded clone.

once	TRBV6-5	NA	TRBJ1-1	CASSGLSVGNTEAFF	TGTGCCAGCAGTGGACTCTCTGTGGGGAACACTGAAGCTTTCTTT
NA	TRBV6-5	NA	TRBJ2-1	CASSAGLRVNNEQFF	TGTGCCAGCAGCGCCGGACTTAGGGTTAACAATGAGCAGTTCTTC
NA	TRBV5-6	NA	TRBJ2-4	CASSSPGVSKNIQYF	TGTGCCAGCAGCTCCCCAGGGGTCTCTAAAAACATTCAGTACTTC
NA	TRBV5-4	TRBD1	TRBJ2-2	CASSLDRGTGELFF	TGTGCCAGCAGCTTGGACAGGGGCACCGGGGAGCTGTTTTTT
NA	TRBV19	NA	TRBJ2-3	CASSIVGRTDTQYF	TGTGCCAGTAGTATAGTCGGACGCACAGATACGCAGTATTTT
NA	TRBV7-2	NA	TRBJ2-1	CASSLTRGGAYEQFF	TGTGCCAGCAGCCTGACTAGAGGGGGGGCCTATGAGCAGTTCTTC
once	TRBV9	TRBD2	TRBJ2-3	CASSASAGGPGDTQYF	TGTGCCAGCAGCGCCTCTGCGGGGGGGCCGGGAGATACGCAGTATTTT
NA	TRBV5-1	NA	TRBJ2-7	CASSLGNRGIDEQYF	TGCGCCAGCAGCTTAGGGAACAGAGGAATTGACGAGCAGTACTTC
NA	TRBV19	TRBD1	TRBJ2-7	CASSRGQSYEQYF	TGTGCCAGTAGTAGGGGACAGAGCTACGAGCAGTACTTC
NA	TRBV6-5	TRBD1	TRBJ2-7	CASSSYGQGYEQYF	TGTGCCAGCAGTTCATATGGACAGGGCTACGAGCAGTACTTC
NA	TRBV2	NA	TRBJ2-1	CASSSSGGSYNEQFF	TGTGCCAGCAGCTCTAGTGGGGGCTCCTACAATGAGCAGTTCTTC
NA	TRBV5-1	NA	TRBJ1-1	CASSLASLNTEAFF	TGCGCCAGCAGCTTGGCCAGTTTGAACACTGAAGCTTTCTTT
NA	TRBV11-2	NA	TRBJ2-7	CASSADVGHFYEQYF	TGTGCCAGCAGCGCCGATGTGGGACACTTCTACGAGCAGTACTTC
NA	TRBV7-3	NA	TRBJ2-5	CASSLHNQETQYF	TGTGCCAGCAGCTTACATAATCAAGAGACCCAGTACTTC
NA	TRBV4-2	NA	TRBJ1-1	CASSQVGWGAFF	TGTGCCAGCAGCCAAGTCGGTTGGGGAGCTTTCTTT
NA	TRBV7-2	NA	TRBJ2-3	CASRSRGLALNTDTQYF	TGTGCCAGCAGGTCCCGGGGGCTAGCGTTAAACACAGATACGCAGTATTTT
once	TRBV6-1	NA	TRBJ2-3	CASSELVGPSTDTQYF	TGTGCCAGCAGTGAACTCGTGGGGCCTAGCACAGATACGCAGTATTTT
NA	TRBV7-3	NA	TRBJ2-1	CASSLLQGPGGEQFF	TGTGCCAGCAGCTTATTACAGGGGCCCGGAGGGGAGCAGTTCTTC
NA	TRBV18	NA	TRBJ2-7	CASSLLGTGGTYEQYF	TGTGCCAGCTCACTCCTTGGTACCGGGGGAACCTACGAGCAGTACTTC
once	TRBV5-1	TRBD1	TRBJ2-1	CASTTGQGASNEQFF	TGCGCCAGCACCACGGGACAGGGGGCTTCCAATGAGCAGTTCTTC
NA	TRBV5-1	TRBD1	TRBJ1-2	CASSFLQGARGYTF	TGCGCCAGCAGCTTTCTGCAGGGGGCGCGGGGCTACACCTTC
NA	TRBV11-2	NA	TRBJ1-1	CASSLEMGRAEAFF	TGTGCCAGCAGCTTAGAGATGGGGCGAGCTGAAGCTTTCTTT
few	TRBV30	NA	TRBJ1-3	CAWSTVNTIYF	TGTGCCTGGAGTACGGTAAACACCATATATTTT
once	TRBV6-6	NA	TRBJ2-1	CASTTDRRSIKFF	TGTGCCAGCACCACCGACCGGAGGAGTATCAAGTTCTTC
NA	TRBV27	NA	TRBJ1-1	CASSFGGWGTEAFF	TGTGCCAGCAGTTTCGGGGGCTGGGGCACTGAAGCTTTCTTT
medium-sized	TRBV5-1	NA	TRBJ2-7	CASSLPGRSEQYF	TGCGCCAGCAGCCTCCCGGGGAGGAGCGAGCAGTACTTC
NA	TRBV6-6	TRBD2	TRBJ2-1	CASSYSGLVNEQFF	TGTGCCAGCAGTTACTCTGGACTAGTCAATGAGCAGTTCTTC
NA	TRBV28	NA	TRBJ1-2	CATHGAGGNYGYTF	TGTGCCACCCACGGGGCGGGGGGGAACTATGGCTACACCTTC
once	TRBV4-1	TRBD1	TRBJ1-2	CASSQEAGTGVYGYTF	TGCGCCAGCAGCCAAGAAGCGGGAACAGGGGTCTATGGCTACACCTTC
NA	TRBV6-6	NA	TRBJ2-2	CAGSRGSNTGELFF	TGTGCCGGGTCGAGGGGGTCGAACACCGGGGAGCTGTTTTTT
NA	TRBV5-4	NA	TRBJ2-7	CASSPKREGGYEQYF	TGTGCCAGCAGCCCCAAGAGGGAAGGGGGCTACGAGCAGTACTTC
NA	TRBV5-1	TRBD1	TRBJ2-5	CASSTAIPGQGTTWAQYF	TGCGCCAGCAGCACCGCTATCCCGGGACAGGGAACAACGTGGGCCCAGTACTTC
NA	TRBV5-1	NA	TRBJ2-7	CASSLISGRSSYEQYF	TGCGCCAGCAGCCTTATATCGGGACGTAGCTCCTACGAGCAGTACTTC
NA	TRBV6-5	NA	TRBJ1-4	CASRAFRVGEEKLFF	TGTGCCAGCCGGGCGTTTAGGGTCGGTGAAGAAAAACTGTTTTTT
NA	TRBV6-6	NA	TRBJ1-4	CASSYSGHLEKLFF	TGTGCCAGCAGTTACTCGGGACACCTTGAAAAACTGTTTTTT
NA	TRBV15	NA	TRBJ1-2	CATSRELASYGYTF	TGTGCCACCAGCAGAGAATTGGCTAGCTACGGCTACACCTTC
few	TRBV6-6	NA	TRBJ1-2	CASRSDRNYGYTF	TGTGCCAGCAGATCCGACAGAAACTATGGCTACACCTTC
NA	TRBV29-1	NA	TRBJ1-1	CSVEKGFYTEAFF	TGCAGCGTTGAGAAGGGATTTTACACTGAAGCTTTCTTT
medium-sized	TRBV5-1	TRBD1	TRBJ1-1	CASSPGGLGPVNTEAFF	TGCGCCAGCAGCCCAGGGGGGCTTGGTCCTGTGAACACTGAAGCTTTCTTT
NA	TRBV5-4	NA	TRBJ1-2	CASSSQGSNYGYTF	TGTGCCAGCAGCTCACAGGGATCTAACTATGGCTACACCTTC
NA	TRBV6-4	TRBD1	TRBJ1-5	CARDPTGKKRPQHF	TGTGCCAGAGACCCGACAGGGAAGAAACGGCCCCAGCATTTT
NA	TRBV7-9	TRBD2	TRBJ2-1	CASSLGTSANEQFF	TGTGCCAGCAGCTTAGGGACTAGCGCCAATGAGCAGTTCTTC
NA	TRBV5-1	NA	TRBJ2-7	CASSGLSEQYF	TGCGCCAGCAGTGGTTTAAGCGAGCAGTACTTC
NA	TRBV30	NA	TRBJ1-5	CAWSTGTTQLPQHF	TGTGCCTGGAGTACCGGGACAACTCAATTGCCCCAGCATTTT
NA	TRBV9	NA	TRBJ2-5	CASSANVGLIGETQYF	TGTGCCAGCAGCGCCAACGTAGGACTGATCGGAGAGACCCAGTACTTC
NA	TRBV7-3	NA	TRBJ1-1	CASSFQQGGEAFF	TGTGCCAGCAGCTTCCAACAGGGAGGTGAAGCTTTCTTT
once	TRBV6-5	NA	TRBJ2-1	CASSYSGQWDEQFF	TGTGCCAGCAGTTACTCCGGACAGTGGGATGAGCAGTTCTTC
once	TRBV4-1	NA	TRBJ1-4	CASSQDFNEKLFF	TGCGCCAGCAGCCAAGATTTTAATGAAAAACTGTTTTTT
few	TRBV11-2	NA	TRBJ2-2	CASSPTNTGELFF	TGTGCCAGCAGCCCGACCAACACCGGGGAGCTGTTTTTT
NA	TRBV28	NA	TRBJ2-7	CASGGGFPAEQYF	TGTGCCAGCGGAGGGGGGTTCCCGGCCGAGCAGTACTTC
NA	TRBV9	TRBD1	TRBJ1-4	CASSAQGADEKLFF	TGTGCCAGCAGCGCACAGGGGGCGGATGAAAAACTGTTTTTT
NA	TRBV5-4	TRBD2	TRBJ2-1	CASSPLGLKDNEQFF	TGTGCCAGCAGCCCCTTGGGACTAAAAGACAATGAGCAGTTCTTC
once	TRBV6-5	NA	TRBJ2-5	CASSRQQLPQETQYF	TGTGCCAGCAGCAGACAGCAGTTACCCCAAGAGACCCAGTACTTC
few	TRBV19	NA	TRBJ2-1	CASSIGINNEQFF	TGTGCCAGTAGTATTGGGATTAACAATGAGCAGTTCTTC